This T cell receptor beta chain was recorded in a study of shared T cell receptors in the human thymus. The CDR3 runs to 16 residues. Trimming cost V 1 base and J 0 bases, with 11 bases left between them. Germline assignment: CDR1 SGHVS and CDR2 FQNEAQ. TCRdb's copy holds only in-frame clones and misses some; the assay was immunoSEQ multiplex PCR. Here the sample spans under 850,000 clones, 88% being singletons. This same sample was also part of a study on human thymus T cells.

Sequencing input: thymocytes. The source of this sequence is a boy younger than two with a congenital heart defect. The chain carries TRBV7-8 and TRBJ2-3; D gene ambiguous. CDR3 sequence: CASSLGSRESTDTQYF. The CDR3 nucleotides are TGTGCCAGCAGCTTAGGTTCGAGAGAAAGCACAGATACGCAGTATTTT. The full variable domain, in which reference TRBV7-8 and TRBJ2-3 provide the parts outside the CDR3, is GAGVSQSPRYKVAKRGQDVALRCDPISGHVSLFWYQQALGQGPEFLTYFQNEAQLDKSGLPSDRFFAERPEGSVSTLKIQRTQQEDSAVYLCASSLGSRESTDTQYFGPGTRLTVL.